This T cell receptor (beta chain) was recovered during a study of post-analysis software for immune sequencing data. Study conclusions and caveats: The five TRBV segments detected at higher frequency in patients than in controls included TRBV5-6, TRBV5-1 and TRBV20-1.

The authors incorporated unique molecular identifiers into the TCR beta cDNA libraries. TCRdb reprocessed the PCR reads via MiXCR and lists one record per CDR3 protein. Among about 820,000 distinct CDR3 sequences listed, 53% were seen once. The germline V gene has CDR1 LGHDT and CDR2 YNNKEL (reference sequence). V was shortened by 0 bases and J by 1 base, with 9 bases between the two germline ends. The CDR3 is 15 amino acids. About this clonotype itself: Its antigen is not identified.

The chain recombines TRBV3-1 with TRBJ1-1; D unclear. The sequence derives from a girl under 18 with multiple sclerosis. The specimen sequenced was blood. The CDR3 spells CASSQDREWNTEAFF. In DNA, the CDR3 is TGTGCCAGCAGCCAAGATAGGGAGTGGAACACTGAAGCTTTCTTT.